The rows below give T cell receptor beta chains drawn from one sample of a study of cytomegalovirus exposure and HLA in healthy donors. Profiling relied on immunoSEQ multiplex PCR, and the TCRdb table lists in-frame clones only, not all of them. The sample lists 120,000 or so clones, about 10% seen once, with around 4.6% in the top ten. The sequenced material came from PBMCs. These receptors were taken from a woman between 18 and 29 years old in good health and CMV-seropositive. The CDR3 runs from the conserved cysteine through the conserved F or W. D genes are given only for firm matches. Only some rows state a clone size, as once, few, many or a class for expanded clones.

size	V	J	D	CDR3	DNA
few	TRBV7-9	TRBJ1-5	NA	CASSRGTAYNQPQHF	TGTGCCAGCAGCCGCGGTACGGCGTACAATCAGCCCCAGCATTTT
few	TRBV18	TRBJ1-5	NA	CASSPQVSDQPQHF	TGTGCCAGCTCACCGCAGGTCTCGGATCAGCCCCAGCATTTT
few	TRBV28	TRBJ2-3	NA	CASSNSGPTTGTQYF	TGTGCCAGCAGTAATAGCGGACCAACCACAGGTACGCAGTATTTT
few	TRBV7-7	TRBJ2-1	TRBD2	CASSLVPAGVVNEQFF	TGTGCTAGCAGCTTAGTACCGGCGGGAGTTGTCAATGAGCAGTTCTTC
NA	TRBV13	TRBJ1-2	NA	CASSQGQSGYTF	TGTGCCAGCAGCCAAGGACAGTCTGGCTACACCTTC
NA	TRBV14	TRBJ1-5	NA	CASSQEYNQPQHF	TGTGCCAGCAGCCAAGAATACAATCAGCCCCAGCATTTT
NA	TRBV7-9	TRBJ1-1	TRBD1	CASSLAWTGMNTEAFF	TGTGCCAGCAGCTTAGCTTGGACAGGGATGAACACTGAAGCTTTCTTT
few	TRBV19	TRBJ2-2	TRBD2	CASSTGLRAGELFF	TGTGCCAGTAGTACGGGACTAAGGGCCGGGGAGCTGTTTTTT
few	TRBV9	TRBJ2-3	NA	CASSVTAGYTDTQYF	TGTGCCAGCAGCGTAACAGCGGGCTACACAGATACGCAGTATTTT
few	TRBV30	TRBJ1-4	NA	CAWSVTSGKLFF	TGTGCCTGGAGTGTAACGTCAGGGAAACTGTTTTTT
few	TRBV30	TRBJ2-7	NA	CAWAALSYEQYF	TGTGCCTGGGCAGCGCTGTCCTACGAGCAGTACTTC
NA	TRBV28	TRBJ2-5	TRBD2	CASSGGSLETQYF	TGTGCCAGCAGCGGCGGGAGTCTAGAGACCCAGTACTTC
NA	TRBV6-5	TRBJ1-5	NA	CASSSHLDSRNQPQHF	TGTGCCAGCAGTTCCCATCTCGACAGTCGCAATCAGCCCCAGCATTTT
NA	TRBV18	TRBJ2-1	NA	CASSPYVSLDSYNEQFF	TGTGCCAGCTCACCTTATGTGAGCCTAGACTCCTACAATGAGCAGTTCTTC
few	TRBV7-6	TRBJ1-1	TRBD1	CASSSQQGALNTEAFF	TGTGCCAGCAGCTCTCAGCAGGGGGCGCTTAACACTGAAGCTTTCTTT
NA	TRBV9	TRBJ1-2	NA	CASSVGASPDYGYTF	TGTGCCAGCAGCGTAGGGGCATCGCCGGACTATGGCTACACCTTC
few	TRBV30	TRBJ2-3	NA	CAWSPFPDTQYF	TGTGCCTGGAGTCCGTTCCCAGATACGCAGTATTTT
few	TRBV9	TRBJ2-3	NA	CASSTVGRAQYF	TGTGCCAGCAGCACAGTCGGGAGAGCGCAGTATTTT
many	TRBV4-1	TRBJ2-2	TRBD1	CASLDRGNTGELFF	TGCGCCAGCCTTGACAGGGGGAACACCGGGGAGCTGTTTTTT
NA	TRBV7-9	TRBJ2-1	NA	CASSSTLDRNHNEQFF	TGTGCCAGCAGCTCGACCCTGGACAGAAACCACAATGAGCAGTTCTTC
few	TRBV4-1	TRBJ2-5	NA	CASSLPGAETQYF	TGCGCCAGCAGCCTCCCGGGAGCGGAGACCCAGTACTTC
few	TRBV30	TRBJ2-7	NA	CAWSVTGDNEQYF	TGTGCCTGGAGTGTAACGGGAGATAACGAGCAGTACTTC
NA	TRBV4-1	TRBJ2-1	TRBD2	CASSQLGLDNEQFF	TGCGCCAGCAGCCAACTGGGACTAGACAATGAGCAGTTCTTC
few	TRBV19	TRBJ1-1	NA	CASSDRGGTEAFF	TGTGCCAGTAGTGATAGAGGGGGCACTGAAGCTTTCTTT
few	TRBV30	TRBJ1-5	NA	CAWSGGMGNQPQHF	TGTGCCTGGAGTGGAGGGATGGGCAATCAGCCCCAGCATTTT
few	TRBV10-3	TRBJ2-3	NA	CAIGGSTDTQYF	TGTGCCATCGGCGGGAGCACAGATACGCAGTATTTT
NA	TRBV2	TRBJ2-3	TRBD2	CASRLAGGYTDTQYF	TGTGCCAGCAGGCTAGCGGGAGGGTACACAGATACGCAGTATTTT
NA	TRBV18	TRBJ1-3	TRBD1	CASSPGTDYRRRNTIYF	TGTGCCAGCTCACCTGGGACAGACTACCGGAGGCGAAACACCATATATTTT
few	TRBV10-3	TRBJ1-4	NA	CATQGRPDEKLFF	TGTGCCACCCAGGGGAGACCGGATGAAAAACTGTTTTTT